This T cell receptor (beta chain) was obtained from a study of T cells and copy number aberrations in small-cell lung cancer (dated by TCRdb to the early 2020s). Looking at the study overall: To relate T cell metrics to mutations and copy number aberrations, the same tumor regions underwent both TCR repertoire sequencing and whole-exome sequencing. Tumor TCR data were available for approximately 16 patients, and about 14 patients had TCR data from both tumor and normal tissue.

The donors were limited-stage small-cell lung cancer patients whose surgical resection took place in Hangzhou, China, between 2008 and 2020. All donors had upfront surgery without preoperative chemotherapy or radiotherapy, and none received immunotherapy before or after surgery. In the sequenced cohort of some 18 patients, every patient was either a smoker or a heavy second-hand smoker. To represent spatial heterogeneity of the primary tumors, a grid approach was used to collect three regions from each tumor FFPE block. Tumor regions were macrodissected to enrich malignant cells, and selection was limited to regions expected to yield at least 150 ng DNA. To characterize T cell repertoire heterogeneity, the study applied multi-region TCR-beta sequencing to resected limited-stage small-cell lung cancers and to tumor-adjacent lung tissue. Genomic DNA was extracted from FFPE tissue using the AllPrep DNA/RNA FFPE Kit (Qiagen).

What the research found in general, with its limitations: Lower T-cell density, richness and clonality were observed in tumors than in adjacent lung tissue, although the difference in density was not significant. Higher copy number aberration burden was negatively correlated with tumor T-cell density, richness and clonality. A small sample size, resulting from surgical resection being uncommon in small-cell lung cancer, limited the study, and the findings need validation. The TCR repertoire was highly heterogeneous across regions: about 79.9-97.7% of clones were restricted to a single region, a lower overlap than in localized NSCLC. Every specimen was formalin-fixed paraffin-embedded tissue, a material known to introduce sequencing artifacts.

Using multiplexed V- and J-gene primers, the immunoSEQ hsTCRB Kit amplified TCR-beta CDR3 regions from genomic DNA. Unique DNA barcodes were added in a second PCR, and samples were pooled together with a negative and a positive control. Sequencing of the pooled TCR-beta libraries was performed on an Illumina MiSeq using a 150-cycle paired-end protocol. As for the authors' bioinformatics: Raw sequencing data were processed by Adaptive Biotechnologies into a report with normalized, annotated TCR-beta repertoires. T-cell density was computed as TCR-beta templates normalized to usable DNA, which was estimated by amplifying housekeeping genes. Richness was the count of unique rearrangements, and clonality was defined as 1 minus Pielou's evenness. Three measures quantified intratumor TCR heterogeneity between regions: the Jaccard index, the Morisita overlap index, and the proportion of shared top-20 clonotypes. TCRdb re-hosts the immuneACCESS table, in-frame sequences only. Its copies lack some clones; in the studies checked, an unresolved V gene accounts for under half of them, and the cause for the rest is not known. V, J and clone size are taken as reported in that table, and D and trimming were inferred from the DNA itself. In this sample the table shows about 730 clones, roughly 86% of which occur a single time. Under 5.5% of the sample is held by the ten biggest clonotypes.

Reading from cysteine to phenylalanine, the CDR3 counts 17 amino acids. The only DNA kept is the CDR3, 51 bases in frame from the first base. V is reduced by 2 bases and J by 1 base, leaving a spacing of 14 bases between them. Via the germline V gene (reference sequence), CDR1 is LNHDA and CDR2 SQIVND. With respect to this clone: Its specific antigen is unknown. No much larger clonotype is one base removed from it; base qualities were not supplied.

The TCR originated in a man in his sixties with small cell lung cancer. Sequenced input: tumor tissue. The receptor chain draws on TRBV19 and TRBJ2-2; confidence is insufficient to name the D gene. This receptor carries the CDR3 CASSITAPPRNTGELFF. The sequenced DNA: TGTGCCAGTAGTATAACGGCCCCACCCCGGAACACCGGGGAGCTGTTTTTT. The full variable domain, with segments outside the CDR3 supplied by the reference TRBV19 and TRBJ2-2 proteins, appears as DGGITQSPKYLFRKEGQNVTLSCEQNLNHDAMYWYRQDPGQGLRLIYYSQIVNDFQKGDIAEGYSVSREKKESFPLTVTSAQKNPTAFYLCASSITAPPRNTGELFFGEGSRLTVL.